This T cell receptor beta chain was documented in a study of T cell changes during pregnancy in multiple sclerosis. The table came from immunoSEQ multiplex PCR; TCRdb's copy has only in-frame clones and leaves some out. The repertoire holds some 37,000 clones, more than 85% seen once, with 9% to 13% in the top ten. V was trimmed by 0 bases and J by 6 bases, leaving 8 bases between them. The germline gives CDR1 SGDLS, CDR2 YYNGEE. CDR3 size: 13 residues. The receptor's source is a female donor with multiple sclerosis, enrolled in a pregnancy study. The rearrangement links TRBV9 to TRBJ2-3; tentative D call: TRBD2 (5 bases). Sample: CD8+ T cells from peripheral blood mononuclear cells, taken after pregnancy. The CDR3 bases are TGTGCCAGCAGCGTAGGCGGCGGGGATACGCAGTATTTT. Translating gives CASSVGGGDTQYF.